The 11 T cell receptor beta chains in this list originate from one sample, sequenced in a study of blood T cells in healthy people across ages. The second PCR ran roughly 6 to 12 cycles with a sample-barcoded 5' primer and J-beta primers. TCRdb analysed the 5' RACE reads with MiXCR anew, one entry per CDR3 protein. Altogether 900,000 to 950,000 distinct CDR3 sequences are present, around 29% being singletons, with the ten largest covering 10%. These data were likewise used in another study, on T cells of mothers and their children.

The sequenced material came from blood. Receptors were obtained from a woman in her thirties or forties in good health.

The CDR3, as DNA: TGTGCCAGCAGCCAAATGATTGAACAGGGACAGTTCTTC. Translated, it gives CASSQMIEQGQFF. This rearrangement joins TRBV3-1 to TRBJ2-1; possibly TRBD1 for D (6 bases). CDR1 is LGHDT and CDR2 is YNNKEL in the germline V gene (reference sequence). The V end was cut by 2 bases, the J end by 13 bases, with 15 bases between. This CDR3 contains 13 residues.

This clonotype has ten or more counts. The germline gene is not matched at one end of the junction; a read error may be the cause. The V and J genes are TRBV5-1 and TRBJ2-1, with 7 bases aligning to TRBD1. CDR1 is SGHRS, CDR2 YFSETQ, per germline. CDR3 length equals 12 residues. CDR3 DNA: TGTGCCAGCAGCAGACAGGGAAATGAGCAGTTCTTC. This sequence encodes CASSRQGNEQFF.

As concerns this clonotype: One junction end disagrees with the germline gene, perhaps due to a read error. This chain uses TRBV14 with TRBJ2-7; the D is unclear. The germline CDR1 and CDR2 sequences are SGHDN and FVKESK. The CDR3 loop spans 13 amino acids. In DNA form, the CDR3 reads TGTGCCAGCAGTCAAGATTACGGAACCGAGCAGTACTTC. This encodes CASSQDYGTEQYF. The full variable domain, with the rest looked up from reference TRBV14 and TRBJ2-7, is EAGVTQFPSHSVIEKGQTVTLRCDPISGHDNLYWYRRVMGKEIKFLLHFVKESKQDESGMPNNRFLAERTGGTYSTLKVQPAELEDSGVYFCASSQDYGTEQYFGPGTRLTVT.

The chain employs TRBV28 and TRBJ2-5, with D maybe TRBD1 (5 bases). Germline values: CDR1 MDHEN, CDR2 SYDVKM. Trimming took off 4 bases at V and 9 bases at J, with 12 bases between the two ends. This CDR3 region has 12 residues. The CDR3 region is CASSSLEQAQYF. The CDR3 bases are TGTGCCAGCAGTTCTCTCGAACAGGCCCAGTACTTC.

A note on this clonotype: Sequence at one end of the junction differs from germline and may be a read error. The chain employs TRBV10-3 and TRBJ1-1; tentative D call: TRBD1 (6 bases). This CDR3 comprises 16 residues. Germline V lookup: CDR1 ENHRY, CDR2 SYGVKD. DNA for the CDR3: TGTGCCATCAGTGAATGGCCAGGGGCCCAGAACGCTGAAGCTTTCTTT. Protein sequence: CAISEWPGAQNAEAFF.

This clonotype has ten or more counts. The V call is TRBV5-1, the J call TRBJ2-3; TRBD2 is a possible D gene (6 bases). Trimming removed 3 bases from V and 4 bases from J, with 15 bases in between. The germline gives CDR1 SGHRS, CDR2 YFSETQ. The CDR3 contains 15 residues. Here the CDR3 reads CASSSPTGGADTQYF. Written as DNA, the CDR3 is TGCGCCAGCAGCTCCCCCACCGGCGGGGCAGATACGCAGTATTTT.

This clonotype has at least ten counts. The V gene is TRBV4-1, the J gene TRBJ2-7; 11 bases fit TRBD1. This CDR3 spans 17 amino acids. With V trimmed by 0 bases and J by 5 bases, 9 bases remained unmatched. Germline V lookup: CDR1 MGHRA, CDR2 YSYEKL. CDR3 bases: TGCGCCAGCAGCCAAGATCCCCCGGACAGGGGGCTAGACGAGCAGTACTTC. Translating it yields CASSQDPPDRGLDEQYF.

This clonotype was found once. The CDR3 DNA follows: TGTGCCAGCAGCTTGATGTCCGGCGGAAGCAATCAGCCCCAGCATTTT. Protein sequence: CASSLMSGGSNQPQHF. The chain uses TRBV5-5 and TRBJ1-5; D gene uncertain. Germline V gene data show CDR1 as SGHKS and CDR2 as YYEKEE (reference sequence). The V and J ends lost 1 base and 1 base respectively, with 12 bases between them. CDR3 size: 16 residues.

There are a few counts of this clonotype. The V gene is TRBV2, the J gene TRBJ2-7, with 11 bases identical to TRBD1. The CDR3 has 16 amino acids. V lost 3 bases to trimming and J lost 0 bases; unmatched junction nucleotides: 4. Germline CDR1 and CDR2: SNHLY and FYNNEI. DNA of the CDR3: TGTGCCAGCAGTGATCTTGGGACAGGGGGCTCCTACGAGCAGTACTTC. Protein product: CASSDLGTGGSYEQYF.

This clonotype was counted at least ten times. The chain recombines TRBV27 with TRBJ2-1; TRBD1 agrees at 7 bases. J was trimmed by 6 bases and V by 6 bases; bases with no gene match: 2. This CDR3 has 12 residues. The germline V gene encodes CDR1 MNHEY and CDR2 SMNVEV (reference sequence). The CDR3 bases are TGTGCCAGCAGCAGGGGGTCCAATGAGCAGTTCTTC. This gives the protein CASSRGSNEQFF.

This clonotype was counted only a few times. DNA for the CDR3: TGTGCCAGCAATCCGACAGGGAGCTACGAGCAGTACTTC. Amino acids: CASNPTGSYEQYF. The chain is built from TRBV6-6 and TRBJ2-5; TRBD1 agrees at 7 bases. The J call is uncertain, as TRBJ2-7 better fits the DNA end. CDR1 is MNHNY and CDR2 is SVGAGI in the germline V gene (reference sequence). This CDR3 region has 13 residues.